This paragraph covers one T cell receptor beta chain sequence. Germline is not matched at one junction end, which may reflect a read error. This specimen comes from a study of T cell changes during pregnancy in multiple sclerosis. Sequencing was performed with immunoSEQ multiplex PCR; in TCRdb, only in-frame clones are kept and a portion is missing. The sample has tens of thousands of clones, roughly 92% seen once. This CDR3 has 12 amino acids. CDR1 is LNHDA, CDR2 SQIVND, per germline (reference sequence). The sequences come from CD8+ T cells from peripheral blood mononuclear cells, collected before pregnancy. The rearrangement joins TRBV19 to TRBJ2-7; D may be TRBD1 (5 bases). The TCR was taken from a female donor with multiple sclerosis, enrolled in a pregnancy study. This chain's CDR3 is CASSLDRSEQYF. DNA of the CDR3: TGTGCCAGTAGTTTAGACAGAAGCGAGCAGTACTTC.